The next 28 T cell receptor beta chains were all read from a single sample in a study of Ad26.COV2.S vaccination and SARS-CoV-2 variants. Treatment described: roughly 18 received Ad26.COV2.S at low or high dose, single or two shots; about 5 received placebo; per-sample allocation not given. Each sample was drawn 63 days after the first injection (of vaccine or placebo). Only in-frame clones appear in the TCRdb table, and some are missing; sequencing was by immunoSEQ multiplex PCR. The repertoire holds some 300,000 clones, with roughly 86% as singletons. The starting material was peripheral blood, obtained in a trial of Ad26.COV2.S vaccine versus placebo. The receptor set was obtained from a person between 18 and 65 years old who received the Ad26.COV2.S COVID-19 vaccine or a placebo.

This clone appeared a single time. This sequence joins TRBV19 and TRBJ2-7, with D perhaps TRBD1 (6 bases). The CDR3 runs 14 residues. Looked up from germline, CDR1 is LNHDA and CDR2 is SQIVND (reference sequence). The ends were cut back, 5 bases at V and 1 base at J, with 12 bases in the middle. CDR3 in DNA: TGTGCCAGTAGTTTGAGGGACACTTCCTACGAGCAGTACTTC. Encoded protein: CASSLRDTSYEQYF.

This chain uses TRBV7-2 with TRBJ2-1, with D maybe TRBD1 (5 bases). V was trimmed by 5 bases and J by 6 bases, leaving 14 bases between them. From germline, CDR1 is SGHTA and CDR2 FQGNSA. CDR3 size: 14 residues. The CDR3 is CASSRATVPNEQFF. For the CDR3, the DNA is TGTGCCAGCAGCCGGGCGACAGTCCCCAATGAGCAGTTCTTC.

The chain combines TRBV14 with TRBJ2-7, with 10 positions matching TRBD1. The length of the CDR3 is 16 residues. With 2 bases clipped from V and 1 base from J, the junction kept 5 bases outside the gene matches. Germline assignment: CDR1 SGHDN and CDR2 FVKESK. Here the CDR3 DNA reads TGTGCCAGCAGCCAAAGACCGGGACAGGGGTCCTACGAGCAGTACTTC. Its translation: CASSQRPGQGSYEQYF.

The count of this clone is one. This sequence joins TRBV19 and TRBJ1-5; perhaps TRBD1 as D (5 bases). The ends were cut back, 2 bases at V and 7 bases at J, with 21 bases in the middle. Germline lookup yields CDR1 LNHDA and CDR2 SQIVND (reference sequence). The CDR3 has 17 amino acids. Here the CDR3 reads CASSISLYVGASQPQHF. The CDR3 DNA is TGTGCCAGTAGTATAAGTCTGTATGTAGGGGCTAGCCAGCCCCAGCATTTT.

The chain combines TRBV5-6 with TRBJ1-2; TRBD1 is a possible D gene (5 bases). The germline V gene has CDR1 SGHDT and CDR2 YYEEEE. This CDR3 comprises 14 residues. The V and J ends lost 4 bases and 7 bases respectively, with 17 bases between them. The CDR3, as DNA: TGTGCCAGCAGCGTTACGGCAGGGAATCCTGGCTACACCTTC. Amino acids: CASSVTAGNPGYTF.

The CDR3 DNA sequence: TGTGCCAGCAGCGGATCGTTGGGGGACACTGAAGCTTTCTTT. It translates to CASSGSLGDTEAFF. This sequence joins TRBV5-6 and TRBJ1-1; D may be TRBD1 (5 bases). The V end was cut by 4 bases, the J end by 3 bases, with 13 bases between. CDR3 length: 14 residues. Germline CDR1 SGHDT, CDR2 YYEEEE.

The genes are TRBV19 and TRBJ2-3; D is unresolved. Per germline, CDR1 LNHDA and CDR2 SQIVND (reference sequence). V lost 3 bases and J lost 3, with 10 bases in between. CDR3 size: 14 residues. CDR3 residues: CASSMNDFTDTQYF. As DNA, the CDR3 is TGTGCCAGTAGTATGAACGACTTTACAGATACGCAGTATTTT.

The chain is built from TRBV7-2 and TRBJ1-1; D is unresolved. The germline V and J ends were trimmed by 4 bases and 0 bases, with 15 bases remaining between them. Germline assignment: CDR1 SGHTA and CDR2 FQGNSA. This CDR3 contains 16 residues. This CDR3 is CASSSPAGRMNTEAFF. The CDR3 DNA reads TGTGCCAGCAGCTCCCCGGCCGGCAGGATGAACACTGAAGCTTTCTTT.

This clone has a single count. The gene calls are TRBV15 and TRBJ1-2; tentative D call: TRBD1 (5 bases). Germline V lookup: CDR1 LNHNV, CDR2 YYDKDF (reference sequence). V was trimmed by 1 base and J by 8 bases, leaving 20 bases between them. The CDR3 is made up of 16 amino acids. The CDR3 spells CATSRGPDSGVRGYTF. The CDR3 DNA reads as TGTGCCACCAGCAGAGGCCCAGACAGCGGGGTGAGAGGCTACACCTTC.

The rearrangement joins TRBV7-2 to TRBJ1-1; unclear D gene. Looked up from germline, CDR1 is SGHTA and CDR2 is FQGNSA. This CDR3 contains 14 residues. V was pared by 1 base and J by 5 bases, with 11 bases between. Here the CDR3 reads CASSLVASGTEAFF. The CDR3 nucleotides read TGTGCCAGCAGCTTAGTGGCCAGTGGGACTGAAGCTTTCTTT.

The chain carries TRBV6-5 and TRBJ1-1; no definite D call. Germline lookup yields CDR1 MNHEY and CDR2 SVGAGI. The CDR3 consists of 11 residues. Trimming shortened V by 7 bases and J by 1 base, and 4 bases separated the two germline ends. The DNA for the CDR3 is TGTGCCAGCATAGGGAACACTGAAGCTTTCTTT. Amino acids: CASIGNTEAFF.

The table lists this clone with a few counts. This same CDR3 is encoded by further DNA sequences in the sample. The CDR3 DNA sequence: TGTGCCAGCAGCTCCCCGGGGGGTACGCAGTATTTT. Translating it yields CASSSPGGTQYF. J is TRBJ2-3 and V is TRBV3-1 (or the pseudogene TRBV3-2); 7 positions match TRBD2. V trimming: 5 bases; J trimming: 8 bases; junction bases outside the gene matches: 4. The CDR3 extends over 12 amino acids. Germline loops: CDR1 LGHDT, CDR2 YNNKEL (reference sequence).

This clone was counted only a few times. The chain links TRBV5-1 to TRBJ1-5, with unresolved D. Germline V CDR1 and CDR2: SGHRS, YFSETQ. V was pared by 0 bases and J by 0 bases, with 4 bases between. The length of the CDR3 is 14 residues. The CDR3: CASSLDPSNQPQHF. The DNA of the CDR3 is TGCGCCAGCAGCTTGGACCCTAGCAATCAGCCCCAGCATTTT. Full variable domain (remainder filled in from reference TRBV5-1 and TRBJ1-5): KAGVTQTPRYLIKTRGQQVTLSCSPISGHRSVSWYQQTPGQGLQFLFEYFSETQRNKGNFPGRFSGRQFSNSRSEMNVSTLELGDSALYLCASSLDPSNQPQHFGDGTRLSIL.

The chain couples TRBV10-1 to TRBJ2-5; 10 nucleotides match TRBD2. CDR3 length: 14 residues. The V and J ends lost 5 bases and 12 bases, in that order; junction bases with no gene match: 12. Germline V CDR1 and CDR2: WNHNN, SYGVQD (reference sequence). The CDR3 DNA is TGCGCCAGCAGTCCCGGGACTAGCGAGCCGTCAAAGTACTTC. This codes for CASSPGTSEPSKYF.

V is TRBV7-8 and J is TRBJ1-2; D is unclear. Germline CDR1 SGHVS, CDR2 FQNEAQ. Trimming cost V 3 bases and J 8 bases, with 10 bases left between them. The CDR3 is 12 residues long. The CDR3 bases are TGTGCCAGCAGCTTCCCGGCTGGCGGCTACACCTTC. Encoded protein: CASSFPAGGYTF.

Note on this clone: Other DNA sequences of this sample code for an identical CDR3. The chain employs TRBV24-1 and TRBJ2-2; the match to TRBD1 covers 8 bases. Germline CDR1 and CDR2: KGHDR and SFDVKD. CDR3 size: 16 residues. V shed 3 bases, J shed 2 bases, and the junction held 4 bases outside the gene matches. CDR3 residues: CATSDPGQGNTGELFF. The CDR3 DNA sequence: TGTGCCACCAGTGATCCTGGACAGGGAAACACCGGGGAGCTGTTTTTT.

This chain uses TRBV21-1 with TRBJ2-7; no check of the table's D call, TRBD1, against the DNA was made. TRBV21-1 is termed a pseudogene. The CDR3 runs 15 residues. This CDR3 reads CASTYPRTLPYEQYF. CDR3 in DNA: TGTGCCAGCACCTACCCCAGGACACTACCTTACGAGCAGTACTTC.

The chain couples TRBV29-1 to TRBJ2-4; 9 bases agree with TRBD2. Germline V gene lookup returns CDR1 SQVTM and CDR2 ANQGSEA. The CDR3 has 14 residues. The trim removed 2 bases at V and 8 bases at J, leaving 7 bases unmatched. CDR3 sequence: CSVEWAGGPHIQYF. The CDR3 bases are TGCAGCGTTGAATGGGCGGGGGGGCCGCACATTCAGTACTTC.

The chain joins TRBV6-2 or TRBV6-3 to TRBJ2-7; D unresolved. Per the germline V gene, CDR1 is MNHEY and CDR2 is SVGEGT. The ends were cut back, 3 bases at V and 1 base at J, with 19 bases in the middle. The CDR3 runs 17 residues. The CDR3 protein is CASSYYLGRATSYEQYF. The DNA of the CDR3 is TGTGCCAGCAGTTATTACCTAGGACGGGCCACGTCCTACGAGCAGTACTTC.

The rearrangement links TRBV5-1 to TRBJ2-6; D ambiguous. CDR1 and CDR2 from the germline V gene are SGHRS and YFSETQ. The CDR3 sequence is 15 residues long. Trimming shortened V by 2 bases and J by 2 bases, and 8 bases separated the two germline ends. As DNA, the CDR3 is TGCGCCAGCAGCTTATTTGGGGCTGGGGCCAACGTCCTGACTTTC. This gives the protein CASSLFGAGANVLTF.

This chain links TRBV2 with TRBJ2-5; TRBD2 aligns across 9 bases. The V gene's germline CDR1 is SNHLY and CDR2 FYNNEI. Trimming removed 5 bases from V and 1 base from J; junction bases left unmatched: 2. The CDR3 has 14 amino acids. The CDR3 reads CASSRTSAQETQYF. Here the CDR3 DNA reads TGTGCCAGCAGTCGGACTAGCGCCCAAGAGACCCAGTACTTC.

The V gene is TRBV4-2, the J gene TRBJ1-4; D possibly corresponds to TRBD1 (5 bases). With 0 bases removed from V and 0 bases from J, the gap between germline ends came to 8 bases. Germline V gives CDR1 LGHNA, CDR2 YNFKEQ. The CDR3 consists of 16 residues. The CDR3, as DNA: TGTGCCAGCAGCCAAGATCTCAGGGCAACTAATGAAAAACTGTTTTTT. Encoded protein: CASSQDLRATNEKLFF.

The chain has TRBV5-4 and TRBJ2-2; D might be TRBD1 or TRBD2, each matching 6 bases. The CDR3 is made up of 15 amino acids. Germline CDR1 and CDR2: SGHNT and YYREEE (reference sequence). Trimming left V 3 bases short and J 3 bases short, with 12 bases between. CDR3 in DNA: TGTGCCAGCAGCTCGTACAGGGAGGACACCGGGGAGCTGTTTTTT. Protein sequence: CASSSYREDTGELFF.

CDR3 amino acids: CASSLVFTDTQYF. DNA for the CDR3: TGTGCCAGCAGCTTAGTTTTTACAGATACGCAGTATTTT. This chain joins TRBV7-2 and TRBJ2-3; D unresolved. The V and J ends lost 1 base and 3 bases respectively, with 5 bases between them. The germline CDR1 and CDR2 sequences are SGHTA and FQGNSA. The CDR3 has 13 residues. The whole variable domain, filled in from reference TRBV7-2 and TRBJ2-3, reads GAGVSQSPSNKVTEKGKDVELRCDPISGHTALYWYRQSLGQGLEFLIYFQGNSAPDKSGLPSDRFSAERTGGSVSTLTIQRTQQEDSAVYLCASSLVFTDTQYFGPGTRLTVL.

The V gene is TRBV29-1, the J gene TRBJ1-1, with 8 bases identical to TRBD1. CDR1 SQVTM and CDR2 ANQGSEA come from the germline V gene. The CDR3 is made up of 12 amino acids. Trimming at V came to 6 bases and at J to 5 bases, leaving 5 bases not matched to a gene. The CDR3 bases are TGCAGCGTCGGACAGGGTAAAACTGAAGCTTTCTTT. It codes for CSVGQGKTEAFF.

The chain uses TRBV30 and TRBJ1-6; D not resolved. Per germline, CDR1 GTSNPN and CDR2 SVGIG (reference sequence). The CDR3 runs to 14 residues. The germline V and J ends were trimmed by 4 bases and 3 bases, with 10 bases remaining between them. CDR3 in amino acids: CAWIEGYYNSPLHF. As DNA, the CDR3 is TGTGCCTGGATAGAGGGTTACTATAATTCACCCCTCCACTTT.

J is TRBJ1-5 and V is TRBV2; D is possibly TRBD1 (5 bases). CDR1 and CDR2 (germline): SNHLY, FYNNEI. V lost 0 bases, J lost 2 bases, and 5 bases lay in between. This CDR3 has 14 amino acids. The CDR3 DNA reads TGTGCCAGCAGTGAAGCAGGGGGCAATCAGCCCCAGCATTTT. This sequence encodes CASSEAGGNQPQHF.

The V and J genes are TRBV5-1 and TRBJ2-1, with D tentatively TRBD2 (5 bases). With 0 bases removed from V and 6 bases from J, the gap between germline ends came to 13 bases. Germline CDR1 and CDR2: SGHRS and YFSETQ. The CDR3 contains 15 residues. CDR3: CASSLEASYGNEQFF. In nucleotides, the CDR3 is TGCGCCAGCAGCTTGGAGGCTAGCTATGGCAATGAGCAGTTCTTC.